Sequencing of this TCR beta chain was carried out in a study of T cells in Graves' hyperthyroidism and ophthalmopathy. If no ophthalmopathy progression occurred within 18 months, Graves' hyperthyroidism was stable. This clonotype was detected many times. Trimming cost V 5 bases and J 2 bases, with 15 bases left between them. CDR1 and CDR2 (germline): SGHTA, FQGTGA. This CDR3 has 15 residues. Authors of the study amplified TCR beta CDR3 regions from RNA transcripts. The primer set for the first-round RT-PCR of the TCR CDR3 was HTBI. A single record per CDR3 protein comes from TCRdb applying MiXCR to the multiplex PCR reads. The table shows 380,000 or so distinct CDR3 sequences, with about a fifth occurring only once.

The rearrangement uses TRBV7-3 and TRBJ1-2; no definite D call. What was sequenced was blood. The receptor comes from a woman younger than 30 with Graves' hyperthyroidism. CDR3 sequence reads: CASSPLPGRNYGYTF. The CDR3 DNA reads TGTGCCAGCAGCCCCCTCCCAGGACGGAACTATGGCTACACCTTC.